What follows are 17 T cell receptor beta chains derived from one specimen sequenced in a study of blood T cells in healthy people across ages. Primed by a sample-barcoded 5' primer and a J-beta primer mix, a second PCR proceeded for 7 to 11 cycles. A single record per CDR3 protein comes from TCRdb applying MiXCR to the 5' RACE reads. The sample shows hundreds of thousands of distinct CDR3 sequences, 46% of them seen only once. Specimen: blood. These receptors all stem from an elderly man in good health.

This clonotype was counted at least ten times. V usage is TRBV7-2 and J usage is TRBJ2-5; D ambiguous. CDR3 length equals 15 residues. V shed 1 base and J shed 6 bases, with 15 bases lying between them. CDR1 SGHTA and CDR2 FQGNSA come from the germline V gene. Here the CDR3 DNA reads TGTGCCAGCAGCTTAGGTGGTAACTTCGAACAGACCCAGTACTTC. It codes for CASSLGGNFEQTQYF.

V usage is TRBV29-1 and J usage is TRBJ2-1; D call uncertain. Looked up from germline, CDR1 is SQVTM and CDR2 is ANQGSEA. V was clipped by 1 base and J by 7 bases, with 8 bases between them. CDR3 length equals 12 residues. This CDR3 reads CSVEVLGNEQFF. For the CDR3, the DNA is TGCAGCGTTGAAGTCTTAGGGAATGAGCAGTTCTTC.

This clonotype occurred many times. The rearrangement joins TRBV24-1 to TRBJ2-1, with D uncertain. V lost 6 bases, J lost 10 bases, and 6 bases lay in between. The V gene's germline CDR1 is KGHDR and CDR2 SFDVKD. CDR3 length: 10 residues. The CDR3: CATSHGEQFF. The CDR3 DNA sequence: TGTGCCACCAGTCACGGGGAGCAGTTCTTC.

The chain combines TRBV21-1 with TRBJ2-1. TRBV21-1 is labeled a pseudogene. This CDR3 has 15 amino acids. CDR3 amino acids: CASSKGRSPQYGQFF. The CDR3 DNA follows: TGTGCCAGCAGCAAAGGGAGGAGCCCCCAATATGGGCAGTTCTTC.

This clonotype has more than one count but fewer than ten. V usage is TRBV30 and J usage is TRBJ1-4; TRBD1 matches 8 bases. The CDR3 is made up of 15 amino acids. Germline V gene lookup returns CDR1 GTSNPN and CDR2 SVGIG (reference sequence). J gave up 7 bases and V 3 bases, and 10 bases lay outside the gene matches. CDR3: CAWSPRTGGVEKLFF. The CDR3 region has the DNA TGTGCCTGGAGCCCGAGAACAGGGGGTGTTGAAAAACTGTTTTTT.

The rearrangement links TRBV7-2 to TRBJ2-1; 8 bases are a match to TRBD2. Trimming at V came to 2 bases and at J to 10 bases, leaving 4 bases not matched to a gene. Per germline, CDR1 SGHTA and CDR2 FQGNSA. CDR3 length: 13 residues. CDR3 sequence reads: CASSLSGSREQFF. The CDR3 DNA reads as TGTGCCAGCAGCTTAAGCGGGAGCCGGGAGCAGTTCTTC. Using reference TRBV7-2 and TRBJ2-1 for the parts outside the CDR3, the full variable domain is GAGVSQSPSNKVTEKGKDVELRCDPISGHTALYWYRQSLGQGLEFLIYFQGNSAPDKSGLPSDRFSAERTGGSVSTLTIQRTQQEDSAVYLCASSLSGSREQFFGPGTRLTVL.

This clonotype was seen only once. This rearrangement joins TRBV25-1 to TRBJ2-7, with a possible D match to TRBD2 (6 bases). Trimming left V 4 bases short and J 0 bases short, with 10 bases between. The CDR3 is 14 residues long. Germline V gene lookup returns CDR1 MGHDK and CDR2 SYGVNS. Here the CDR3 reads CASSGRGGSYEQYF. The CDR3 bases are TGTGCCAGCAGTGGGCGGGGCGGCTCCTACGAGCAGTACTTC.

This clonotype was picked up many times. The chain is built from TRBV7-2 and TRBJ2-2; 9 bases agree with TRBD1. The CDR3 is 16 residues long. Per the germline V gene, CDR1 is SGHTA and CDR2 is FQGNSA. J lost 1 base, V lost 5 bases, and 5 bases had no gene match. The CDR3 reads CASSHPGQGNTGELFF. The CDR3 region has the DNA TGTGCCAGCAGCCACCCGGGACAGGGGAACACCGGGGAGCTGTTTTTT.

As for this clonotype: This sequence may be a read error, since a much larger clone differs from it by one base. The chain joins TRBV7-2 to TRBJ1-5; TRBD1 agrees at 7 bases. Germline CDR1 SGHTA, CDR2 FQGNSA. The CDR3 extends over 15 amino acids. CDR3 loop: CANSGRTGRNQPQHF. CDR3 in DNA: TGTGCCAACAGCGGGCGGACAGGCCGCAATCAGCCCCAGCATTTT.

This sequence joins TRBV7-9 and TRBJ2-1; unclear D gene. Germline V lookup: CDR1 SEHNR, CDR2 FQNEAQ (reference sequence). This CDR3 spans 15 amino acids. The V gene lost 4 bases and the J gene lost 8 bases, with 18 bases spanning the gap. CDR3 loop: CASSSPAPSGHEQFF. DNA for the CDR3: TGTGCCAGCAGCTCGCCAGCGCCATCGGGCCATGAGCAGTTCTTC.

Only a few counts were recorded for this clonotype. The V and J genes are TRBV7-2 and TRBJ2-1; 8 bases are shared with TRBD1. Germline values: CDR1 SGHTA, CDR2 FQGNSA. V shed 2 bases and J 4 bases; nucleotides not matched to a gene: 4. The CDR3 extends over 15 amino acids. The CDR3 here is CASSLNQGAYNEQFF. The CDR3 DNA follows: TGTGCCAGCAGCTTAAACCAGGGGGCGTACAATGAGCAGTTCTTC.

This clonotype was counted between two and nine times. The rearrangement uses TRBV10-3 and TRBJ2-5; D is perhaps TRBD2 (5 bases). Judging by the DNA end, TRBJ2-7 fits better; the J call may be wrong. In germline, CDR1 is ENHRY, CDR2 SYGVKD. The CDR3 runs to 16 residues. CDR3 sequence: CAISELSVPGNDEQYF. The CDR3 bases are TGTGCCATCAGTGAGCTGTCCGTGCCGGGAAACGACGAGCAGTACTTC.

This chain links TRBV25-1 with TRBJ2-1; D remains ambiguous. Germline V gene data show CDR1 as MGHDK and CDR2 as SYGVNS. The V end lost 2 bases, the J end lost 4 bases, and 9 bases lay between the germline ends. The CDR3 length is 14 residues. CDR3 DNA sequence: TGTGCCAGCAGTGAAGCGCGGATTTACAATGAGCAGTTCTTC. Translating gives CASSEARIYNEQFF.

The chain joins TRBV6-1 to TRBJ1-3; TRBD1 agrees at 7 bases. The V and J ends lost 5 bases and 2 bases, in that order; junction bases with no gene match: 15. This CDR3 contains 18 residues. CDR1 and CDR2 (germline): MNHNS, SASEGT. The CDR3 is CASSKPTGSVVTGNTIYF. For the CDR3, the DNA is TGTGCCAGCAGTAAACCGACAGGGAGTGTCGTGACTGGAAACACCATATATTTT.

The rearrangement links TRBV4-2 to TRBJ2-2; 8 bases map to TRBD2. CDR1 is LGHNA and CDR2 is YNFKEQ in the germline V gene. With V trimmed by 1 base and J by 3 bases, 7 bases remained unmatched. This CDR3 is 17 amino acids long. Written as DNA, the CDR3 is TGTGCCAGCAGCCAAGCGCCTAGCGGGTGGGACACCGGGGAGCTGTTTTTT. This codes for CASSQAPSGWDTGELFF.

This clonotype was seen more than once but under ten times. The CDR3 region has the DNA TGCAGCGTTGAATCTGAAATGGGCGTCTATGAGCAGTTCTTC. Translation gives CSVESEMGVYEQFF. The chain combines TRBV29-1 with TRBJ2-1; D call uncertain. The ends were cut back, 2 bases at V and 8 bases at J, with 16 bases in the middle. Germline V lookup: CDR1 SQVTM, CDR2 ANQGSEA. This CDR3 region has 14 residues.

This chain uses TRBV28 with TRBJ2-3, with D uncertain. Germline lookup yields CDR1 MDHEN and CDR2 SYDVKM. The CDR3 spans 13 residues. Trimming removed 4 bases from V and 7 bases from J, with 12 bases in between. The CDR3, as DNA: TGTGCCAGCAGTTCCGTTCCGAAGAATACGCAGTATTTT. Its translation is CASSSVPKNTQYF.